Listed below are T cell receptor beta chains from one sample, sequenced in a study of T cells in Graves' hyperthyroidism and ophthalmopathy. Each CDR3 protein gets one entry after TCRdb re-called the multiplex PCR reads with MiXCR. The sample has approximately 700,000 distinct CDR3 sequences; around 17% are singletons. The specimen was blood. All receptors come from a man between 18 and 29 years old with Graves' hyperthyroidism. Each CDR3 is given with its conserved first and last residue. D genes are given only for firm matches. Clone sizes are given selectively: once, few, many, or a class where the clone is expanded.

TRBV7-3	many	TRBJ2-3	TRBD2	19	TGTGCCAGCAGCCGAACCGGACTAGCGGGTCACACCCGCACAGATACGCAGTATTTT	CASSRTGLAGHTRTDTQYF
TRBV7-9	.	TRBJ2-2	.	12	TGTGCCAGCAGCTCTACCCGGGGGGAGCTGTTTTTT	CASSSTRGELFF
TRBV28	many	TRBJ2-7	TRBD1	14	TGTGCCAGCAGTTTTTTTGACAGGGAGTACGAGCAGTACTTC	CASSFFDREYEQYF
TRBV5-8	many	TRBJ2-5	TRBD1	15	TGTGCCAGCAGCCCCGGACAGGGCCTTGGAGAGACCCAGTACTTC	CASSPGQGLGETQYF
TRBV24-1	.	TRBJ2-5	TRBD1	15	TGTGCCACCAGTGATACTTACAGGGGACAGGAGACCCAGTACTTC	CATSDTYRGQETQYF
TRBV20-1	many	TRBJ2-3	.	12	TGCAGTGCTACGGAGGGGGGAGATACGCAGTATTTT	CSATEGGDTQYF
TRBV14	few	TRBJ2-1	TRBD2	17	TGTGCCAGCAGCCCAGGCCTTAGCGGGAGGCCCTACAATGAGCAGTTCTTC	CASSPGLSGRPYNEQFF
TRBV5-1	few	TRBJ1-2	.	14	TGCGCCAGCAGCTTGGGGGCTGGGGTCGATGGCTACACCTTC	CASSLGAGVDGYTF
TRBV24-1	once	TRBJ2-2	.	14	TGTGCCACCAGTGAACAGACAAGGGCCGAGGAGCTGTTTTTT	CATSEQTRAEELFF
TRBV18	many	TRBJ2-4	TRBD1	15	TGTGCCAGCTCACCAAGGACAGGGACCAAAAACATTCAGTACTTC	CASSPRTGTKNIQYF
TRBV15	.	TRBJ2-5	TRBD2	18	TGTGCCACCAGCAGAGATAGAACTAGCGGGGCTCGTCAAGAGACCCAGTACTTC	CATSRDRTSGARQETQYF
TRBV13	.	TRBJ2-7	.	14	TGTGCCAGCAGCAACTCACGGGACGCCTACGAGCAGTACTTC	CASSNSRDAYEQYF
TRBV7-2	few	TRBJ2-1	.	13	TGTGCCAGCAGCTTCCCACAGATTCATGAGCAGTTCTTC	CASSFPQIHEQFF
TRBV10-3	.	TRBJ2-1	TRBD2	14	TGTGCCATCAGTGGGGGACTAGCGGGAGATGAGCAGTTCTTC	CAISGGLAGDEQFF
TRBV7-2	many	TRBJ2-7	TRBD2	15	TGTGCCAGCAGCTTAGAGGCGGGAGTCTTCTACGAGCAGTACTTC	CASSLEAGVFYEQYF
TRBV9	few	TRBJ2-7	.	15	TGTGCCAGCAGCGTAGGCGGGACAGCGTTCTACGAGCAGTACTTC	CASSVGGTAFYEQYF
TRBV5-6	.	TRBJ2-5	.	17	TGTGCCAGCAGCTTACTCGAAAGGCTAGCGAACCAAGAGACCCAGTACTTC	CASSLLERLANQETQYF
TRBV28	few	TRBJ2-7	TRBD1	15	TGTGCCAGCAGCCGGACAGGGGCAAAATATTACGAGCAGTACTTC	CASSRTGAKYYEQYF
TRBV30	many	TRBJ2-5	.	14	TGTGCCTGGAGTAATGGGTGGGAGCAAGAGACCCAGTACTTC	CAWSNGWEQETQYF
TRBV12-3/TRBV12-4	many	TRBJ2-2	.	14	TGTGCCAGCAGTTTTCCCCGGGGGCTTGGGGAGCTGTTTTTT	CASSFPRGLGELFF
TRBV11-2	many	TRBJ2-3	TRBD1	16	TGTGCCAGCAGCTCCCCGGGACAGGGAAACACAGATACGCAGTATTTT	CASSSPGQGNTDTQYF
TRBV12-3/TRBV12-4	few	TRBJ2-2	.	12	TGTGCCAGCAGTCGACAGCCCGGGGAGCTGTTTTTT	CASSRQPGELFF
TRBV28	many	TRBJ2-7	.	11	TGTGCCAGCAGCCCCGCCCGCGAGCAGTACTTC	CASSPAREQYF
TRBV6-2/TRBV6-3	many	TRBJ2-1	.	15	TGTGCCAGCAGTACTGCGGCCGGGACTGACAATGAGCAGTTCTTC	CASSTAAGTDNEQFF
TRBV7-2	.	TRBJ2-3	TRBD2	16	TGTGCCAGCAGCTCCCTGGGGGAGGGGCCCCAAGATACGCAGTATTTT	CASSSLGEGPQDTQYF
TRBV28	many	TRBJ2-2	TRBD2	12	TGTGCCAGCAGTTCACAAGCGGGAGAGCTGTTTTTT	CASSSQAGELFF
TRBV6-1	.	TRBJ1-1	TRBD1	16	TGTGCCAGCAGTGTCTTGGAGGGACAGCTTAACACTGAAGCTTTCTTT	CASSVLEGQLNTEAFF
TRBV3-1	few	TRBJ2-1	.	11	TGTGCCAGCAGCCTATCGACTACCCGGTTCTTC	CASSLSTTRFF
TRBV20-1	many	TRBJ2-5	TRBD1	11	TGCAGTGCTAGAGCGGGGACAGACCAGTACTTC	CSARAGTDQYF
TRBV5-5	.	TRBJ2-2	.	15	TGTGCCAGCAGCCCCATCGGAATCCTTGTCGGGGAGCTGTTTTTT	CASSPIGILVGELFF
TRBV2	many	TRBJ1-1	.	14	TGTGCCAGCAGCCCGGGACCGACGATGTGGGAAGCTTTCTTT	CASSPGPTMWEAFF
TRBV6-1	few	TRBJ1-4	.	14	TGTGCCAGCGGTAGGGGTGCAACTAATGAAAAACTGTTTTTT	CASGRGATNEKLFF
TRBV6-1	.	TRBJ2-6	.	14	TGTGCCAGCAGTGAAACAGCTCTAACGAACGTCCTGACTTTC	CASSETALTNVLTF